This entry lists 25 T cell receptor beta chains sequenced from one sample in a study of a mutant IDH1 vaccine in newly diagnosed glioma. The sample's time point: baseline, week 1 (first vaccination visit). Treatment: pre-vaccination baseline after standard-of-care therapy. Profiling relied on immunoSEQ multiplex PCR, and the TCRdb table lists in-frame clones only, not all of them. The sample includes around 59,000 clones, more than 85% of them seen just once. This specimen consisted of PBMCs, obtained from a glioma patient treated with radiotherapy, temozolomide or both. All receptors derive from a middle-aged man with glioma.

V and J are TRBV18 and TRBJ2-7; TRBD2 agrees at 11 bases. Trimming cost V 0 bases and J 6 bases; bases outside gene matches: 4. The germline CDR1 and CDR2 sequences are KGHSH and LQKENI. This CDR3 comprises 15 residues. CDR3 DNA sequence: TGTGCCAGCTCACCACCTTCCACTAGCGGGAGCGAGCAGTACTTC. Encoded protein: CASSPPSTSGSEQYF.

The table lists this clone with a count of one. This chain connects TRBV7-2 to TRBJ1-6; D is unclear. The germline gives CDR1 SGHTA, CDR2 FQGNSA. This CDR3 has 14 amino acids. Trimming removed 2 bases from V and 5 bases from J, with 7 bases in between. Written as DNA, the CDR3 is TGTGCCAGCAGCTTACAAGTCGATAATTCACCCCTCCACTTT. Its translation: CASSLQVDNSPLHF.

CDR3 protein: CASSALDRGTNYGYTF. The CDR3 DNA sequence: TGTGCCAGCAGCGCCCTGGACAGGGGAACGAACTATGGCTACACCTTC. The V gene is TRBV9, the J gene TRBJ1-2, with 9 bases identical to TRBD1. This CDR3 has 16 amino acids. Germline values: CDR1 SGDLS, CDR2 YYNGEE. Losses at the gene ends were 3 bases for V and 2 bases for J; bases not matched to a gene: 8.

This chain joins TRBV4-3 and TRBJ2-1; 8 bases are a match to TRBD2. The CDR3 totals 16 residues. V lost 6 bases to trimming and J lost 3 bases; unmatched junction nucleotides: 10. From germline, CDR1 is LGHNA and CDR2 YSLEER. This chain's CDR3 is CASSPGRGENYNEQFF. CDR3 bases: TGCGCCAGCAGTCCCGGGCGGGGGGAAAACTACAATGAGCAGTTCTTC.

The J gene is TRBJ2-5, the V gene TRBV10-3; the D is unclear. From germline, CDR1 is ENHRY and CDR2 SYGVKD. V was trimmed by 8 bases and J by 5 bases, leaving 15 bases between them. CDR3 length: 13 residues. This CDR3 reads CAIQDGPKETQYF. For the CDR3, the DNA is TGTGCCATCCAGGACGGCCCCAAGGAGACCCAGTACTTC.

The V gene is TRBV4-3, the J gene TRBJ2-3; TRBD1 aligns across 8 bases. V shed 1 base and J 8 bases; nucleotides not matched to a gene: 11. The CDR3 contains 16 residues. Per the germline V gene, CDR1 is LGHNA and CDR2 is YSLEER. CDR3 region: CASSQGQGKAQITQYF. The CDR3 DNA sequence: TGCGCCAGCAGCCAAGGACAGGGGAAAGCACAGATTACGCAGTATTTT.

The chain's CDR3 is CASSFRGHNSPLHF. The CDR3 nucleotides read TGTGCCAGCAGCTTCCGGGGCCATAATTCACCCCTCCACTTT. This chain connects TRBV9 to TRBJ1-6; D is perhaps TRBD1 (5 bases). Germline loops: CDR1 SGDLS, CDR2 YYNGEE. The CDR3 consists of 14 residues. V was pared by 4 bases and J by 5 bases, with 10 bases between.

The V gene is TRBV28, the J gene TRBJ1-2; D ambiguous. V gave up 6 bases and J gave up 4 bases, with 9 bases separating them. The CDR3 loop spans 12 amino acids. Germline V gene lookup returns CDR1 MDHEN and CDR2 SYDVKM. The CDR3 DNA follows: TGTGCCAGCAGATCAACAGTCTATGGCTACACCTTC. Its protein is CASRSTVYGYTF.

The rearrangement joins TRBV7-3 to TRBJ2-3; 8 bases map to TRBD2. This CDR3 is 15 amino acids long. CDR1 and CDR2 from the germline V gene are SGHTA and FQGTGA. The V gene end was trimmed by 3 bases and the J gene end by 3 bases; junction bases not matched to a gene: 5. DNA of the CDR3: TGTGCCAGCAGCTTCAGCGGGAGTTTGACAGATACGCAGTATTTT. Translation: CASSFSGSLTDTQYF.

The CDR3, as DNA: TGTGCCAGTACTCCGACAGGGAGTTATTCAGGGTTTGGGCAGTACTTC. The encoded protein is CASTPTGSYSGFGQYF. The V call is TRBV19, the J call TRBJ2-7; 7 positions agree with TRBD1. This CDR3 region has 16 residues. The germline CDR1 and CDR2 sequences are LNHDA and SQIVND (reference sequence). The ends lost 7 bases at V and 9 bases at J; junction bases unmatched: 21.

The chain combines TRBV7-9 with TRBJ2-5; TRBD2 matches 11 bases. CDR3 length: 14 amino acids. The V segment lost 5 bases and the J segment 5 bases; nucleotides outside the gene matches: 4. Germline CDR1 SEHNR, CDR2 FQNEAQ (reference sequence). CDR3: CASSPTSGIETQYF. CDR3 nucleotides: TGTGCCAGCAGCCCGACTAGCGGGATTGAGACCCAGTACTTC.

This chain links TRBV25-1 with TRBJ2-3; D remains ambiguous. Trimming stripped 4 bases from V and 1 base from J, with 21 bases between. CDR1 is MGHDK and CDR2 is SYGVNS in the germline V gene. The CDR3 consists of 18 residues. The CDR3: CASSVTVHQPAGTDTQYF. DNA of the CDR3: TGTGCCAGCAGTGTAACCGTGCACCAACCAGCTGGCACAGATACGCAGTATTTT.

CDR3 DNA: TGCGCCAGCAGCCAAGGGCCCGGTCTAACTAGCACAGATACGCAGTATTTT. Amino acids: CASSQGPGLTSTDTQYF. The rearrangement links TRBV4-3 to TRBJ2-3; D remains ambiguous. Deletions cut 1 base from V and 0 bases from J, with 14 bases between. Germline CDR1 and CDR2: LGHNA and YSLEER. CDR3 length: 17 residues.

This sequence joins TRBV19 and TRBJ2-1; 7 bases fit TRBD1. V shed 4 bases and J 4 bases; nucleotides not matched to a gene: 4. The germline gives CDR1 LNHDA, CDR2 SQIVND (reference sequence). The CDR3 is made up of 14 amino acids. The chain's CDR3 is CASSKGQMYNEQFF. Written as DNA, the CDR3 is TGTGCCAGTAGTAAGGGACAGATGTACAATGAGCAGTTCTTC. Complete variable domain (other parts from reference TRBV19 and TRBJ2-1): DGGITQSPKYLFRKEGQNVTLSCEQNLNHDAMYWYRQDPGQGLRLIYYSQIVNDFQKGDIAEGYSVSREKKESFPLTVTSAQKNPTAFYLCASSKGQMYNEQFFGPGTRLTVL.

The chain employs TRBV5-6 and TRBJ2-7, with unresolved D. Germline CDR1 reads SGHDT; CDR2 reads YYEEEE. The V gene lost 4 bases and the J gene lost 4 bases, with 9 bases spanning the gap. This CDR3 region has 12 residues. The CDR3 loop is CASSMASYEQYF. CDR3 DNA: TGTGCCAGCAGCATGGCATCGTACGAGCAGTACTTC.

The rearrangement links TRBV7-9 to TRBJ1-5; possibly TRBD1 for D (5 bases). This CDR3 comprises 15 residues. Trimming stripped 8 bases from V and 2 bases from J, with 16 bases between. CDR1 is SEHNR, CDR2 FQNEAQ, per germline (reference sequence). This chain's CDR3 is CASSPGGMRNQPQHF. In DNA form, the CDR3 reads TGTGCCAGCTCTCCCGGGGGAATGCGCAATCAGCCCCAGCATTTT.

The chain is built from TRBV6-5 and TRBJ2-7; maybe TRBD1 (5 bases). V shed 2 bases and J shed 3 bases, with 8 bases lying between them. The V gene's germline CDR1 is MNHEY and CDR2 SVGAGI. This CDR3 has 13 amino acids. Here the CDR3 reads CASSYQGHYEQYF. The CDR3, as DNA: TGTGCCAGCAGTTACCAGGGCCACTACGAGCAGTACTTC.

The V gene is TRBV4-2, the J gene TRBJ1-2; D is unclear. V lost 1 base and J 3 bases, leaving 9 bases between the germline ends. This CDR3 has 14 amino acids. Germline lookup yields CDR1 LGHNA and CDR2 YNFKEQ. The DNA for the CDR3 is TGTGCCAGCAGCCAAGTTCAGAGGGACTATGGCTACACCTTC. Encoded protein: CASSQVQRDYGYTF.

The chain has TRBV5-1 and TRBJ2-2; D call uncertain. V shed 1 base and J shed 1 base, with 5 bases lying between them. This CDR3 is 14 amino acids long. Germline CDR1 and CDR2: SGHRS and YFSETQ. CDR3 residues: CASSLPGNTGELFF. The CDR3 nucleotides are TGCGCCAGCAGCTTGCCGGGGAACACCGGGGAGCTGTTTTTT.

The V and J genes are TRBV5-1 and TRBJ2-1; possible D gene TRBD2, 6 bases. V was clipped by 4 bases and J by 7 bases, with 18 bases between them. CDR3 length: 15 amino acids. The germline gives CDR1 SGHRS, CDR2 YFSETQ. CDR3 residues: CASSGGLWGGNEQFF. CDR3 in DNA: TGCGCCAGCAGCGGGGGACTCTGGGGCGGGAATGAGCAGTTCTTC.

The chain recombines TRBV5-4 with TRBJ2-1; 10 bases agree with TRBD1. CDR1 is SGHNT, CDR2 YYREEE, per germline (reference sequence). V dropped 3 bases and J dropped 10; count of bases not matched to a gene: 13. The CDR3 totals 16 residues. CDR3 in DNA: TGTGCCAGCAGCTCTCGGGGACAGGGGCTCATTAACGAGCAGTTCTTC. Translating gives CASSSRGQGLINEQFF.

The V and J genes are TRBV9 and TRBJ2-1; no definite D call. Deletions cut 4 bases from V and 7 bases from J, with 15 bases between. This CDR3 has 14 residues. Per the germline V gene, CDR1 is SGDLS and CDR2 is YYNGEE. The chain's CDR3 is CASSTGPGGNEQFF. The CDR3 DNA sequence: TGTGCCAGCAGCACTGGCCCAGGCGGAAATGAGCAGTTCTTC.

The gene calls are TRBV18 and TRBJ2-7, with 12 bases fitting TRBD2. The J segment lost 6 bases and the V segment lost 3 bases, leaving 0 bases of the junction unmatched. The V gene's germline CDR1 is KGHSH and CDR2 LQKENI. The CDR3 has 13 residues. In DNA, the CDR3 is TGTGCCAGCTCACCGGGACTAGCGGGCGAGCAGTACTTC. Protein: CASSPGLAGEQYF.

This chain uses TRBV29-1 with TRBJ1-2; the match to TRBD1 covers 8 bases. The CDR3 totals 13 residues. The junction had 10 bases not matched to a gene; V was cut back by 6 bases and J by 7 bases. Per the germline V gene, CDR1 is SQVTM and CDR2 is ANQGSEA. This CDR3 is CSVVGQGVGGYTF. CDR3 coding DNA: TGCAGCGTGGTCGGACAGGGAGTTGGTGGCTACACCTTC.

The V gene is TRBV5-4, the J gene TRBJ1-2; a possible D gene is TRBD1 (5 bases). V lost 0 bases and J 8 bases, leaving 14 bases between the germline ends. The CDR3 spans 14 residues. Germline CDR1 is SGHNT and CDR2 is YYREEE (reference sequence). CDR3 in amino acids: CASSLEGRALGYTF. CDR3 DNA: TGTGCCAGCAGCTTGGAGGGCAGGGCATTAGGCTACACCTTC.